The rows below give T cell receptor beta chains drawn from one sample of a study of shared clonotypes between healthy human individuals. Profiled with immunoSEQ multiplex PCR; TCRdb holds only in-frame clones, not every one. The sample has millions of clones; roughly 95% are singletons. Sequencing input: naive CD8+ T cells sorted from blood. The receptor source for this set is a man between 18 and 35 years old in good health. Both conserved end residues are part of each CDR3. The order of the fields is J gene, clone size, V gene, D gene, CDR3 protein, CDR3 DNA. D genes are given only for firm matches. Where a row states a size, it is once, few, many or the class of an expanded clone; other rows omit it.

j_gene: TRBJ1-2; abundance: .; v_gene: TRBV7-2; d_gene: .; CDR3aa: CASSLGFGYGYTF; CDR3nt: TGTGCCAGCAGCTTAGGGTTTGGCTATGGCTACACCTTC
j_gene: TRBJ2-3; abundance: .; v_gene: TRBV6-1; d_gene: TRBD2; CDR3aa: CASSEWTSGSTDTQYF; CDR3nt: TGTGCCAGCAGTGAGTGGACTAGCGGGAGCACAGATACGCAGTATTTT
j_gene: TRBJ2-3; abundance: .; v_gene: TRBV27; d_gene: TRBD1; CDR3aa: CASSLFGQGNTDTQYF; CDR3nt: TGTGCCAGCAGTTTATTTGGACAGGGTAACACAGATACGCAGTATTTT
j_gene: TRBJ1-1; abundance: .; v_gene: TRBV10-2; d_gene: .; CDR3aa: CASSEPLNTEAFF; CDR3nt: TGCGCCAGCAGTGAGCCTCTTAACACTGAAGCTTTCTTT
j_gene: TRBJ2-3; abundance: .; v_gene: TRBV28; d_gene: .; CDR3aa: CASSFRTATDTQYF; CDR3nt: TGTGCCAGCAGTTTCCGGACAGCTACAGATACGCAGTATTTT
j_gene: TRBJ1-1; abundance: many; v_gene: TRBV7-9; d_gene: .; CDR3aa: CASSLAGRTEAFF; CDR3nt: TGTGCCAGCAGCTTAGCCGGGAGGACTGAAGCTTTCTTT
j_gene: TRBJ2-5; abundance: once; v_gene: TRBV7-2; d_gene: TRBD2; CDR3aa: CASSLTLLAEGRETQYF; CDR3nt: TGTGCCAGCAGCTTGACCCTCCTAGCGGAGGGGCGAGAGACCCAGTACTTC
j_gene: TRBJ2-5; abundance: once; v_gene: TRBV5-1; d_gene: .; CDR3aa: CASSEDFEIQETQYF; CDR3nt: TGCGCCAGCAGCGAAGACTTCGAAATACAAGAGACCCAGTACTTC
j_gene: TRBJ2-7; abundance: .; v_gene: TRBV7-9; d_gene: TRBD2; CDR3aa: CASKVSSGGVYEQYF; CDR3nt: TGTGCCAGCAAAGTATCTAGCGGGGGCGTCTACGAGCAGTACTTC
j_gene: TRBJ1-2; abundance: .; v_gene: TRBV2; d_gene: TRBD1; CDR3aa: CASPSDRGLGYTF; CDR3nt: TGTGCCAGCCCATCGGACAGGGGGCTCGGCTACACCTTC
j_gene: TRBJ2-3; abundance: .; v_gene: TRBV11-2; d_gene: .; CDR3aa: CASSSLPPGDTQYF; CDR3nt: TGTGCCAGCAGCTCGCTACCCCCGGGAGATACGCAGTATTTT
j_gene: TRBJ2-3; abundance: .; v_gene: TRBV27; d_gene: TRBD1; CDR3aa: CASSLYRDRGNTQYF; CDR3nt: TGTGCCAGCAGTTTATATCGGGACAGGGGTAATACGCAGTATTTT
j_gene: TRBJ2-7; abundance: .; v_gene: TRBV19; d_gene: .; CDR3aa: CASSIEEGGGYEQYF; CDR3nt: TGTGCCAGTAGTATAGAGGAGGGAGGCGGCTACGAGCAGTACTTC
j_gene: TRBJ2-2; abundance: once; v_gene: TRBV29-1; d_gene: TRBD1; CDR3aa: CSVTGANTGELFF; CDR3nt: TGCAGCGTTACAGGGGCGAACACCGGGGAGCTGTTTTTT
j_gene: TRBJ2-7; abundance: .; v_gene: TRBV11-2; d_gene: TRBD1; CDR3aa: CASSYTGQGFDEQYF; CDR3nt: TGTGCCAGCAGCTATACGGGACAGGGATTTGACGAGCAGTACTTC
j_gene: TRBJ2-7; abundance: .; v_gene: TRBV2; d_gene: .; CDR3aa: CASSDRQSYEQYF; CDR3nt: TGTGCCAGCAGTGATCGGCAATCCTACGAGCAGTACTTC
j_gene: TRBJ2-1; abundance: .; v_gene: TRBV5-6; d_gene: .; CDR3aa: CASSLSRAIYNEQFF; CDR3nt: TGTGCCAGCAGCTTGTCCAGGGCTATCTACAATGAGCAGTTCTTC
j_gene: TRBJ1-5; abundance: few; v_gene: TRBV10-3; d_gene: .; CDR3aa: CAISVGLDQPQHF; CDR3nt: TGTGCCATCAGTGTGGGGCTGGATCAGCCCCAGCATTTT
j_gene: TRBJ1-2; abundance: .; v_gene: TRBV13; d_gene: .; CDR3aa: CASSLGADGYTF; CDR3nt: TGTGCCAGCAGCTTAGGGGCGGATGGCTACACCTTC
j_gene: TRBJ2-1; abundance: once; v_gene: TRBV11-2; d_gene: .; CDR3aa: CASSLVQFPNNEQFF; CDR3nt: TGTGCCAGCAGCTTAGTACAGTTCCCGAACAATGAGCAGTTCTTC
j_gene: TRBJ1-1; abundance: .; v_gene: TRBV5-1; d_gene: .; CDR3aa: CASSAGDGNTEAFF; CDR3nt: TGCGCCAGCAGTGCAGGGGACGGGAACACTGAAGCTTTCTTT
j_gene: TRBJ2-1; abundance: once; v_gene: TRBV4-1; d_gene: .; CDR3aa: CASSQLGAEQFF; CDR3nt: TGCGCCAGCAGCCAGCTGGGGGCCGAGCAGTTCTTC
j_gene: TRBJ2-3; abundance: .; v_gene: TRBV30; d_gene: .; CDR3aa: CAWSAEGVRTDTQYF; CDR3nt: TGTGCCTGGAGTGCGGAGGGAGTGCGCACAGATACGCAGTATTTT
j_gene: TRBJ2-7; abundance: .; v_gene: TRBV5-8; d_gene: TRBD2; CDR3aa: CASSLAGGGRSYEQYF; CDR3nt: TGTGCCAGCAGCTTGGCCGGGGGAGGGAGGTCCTACGAGCAGTACTTC
j_gene: TRBJ2-7; abundance: .; v_gene: TRBV2; d_gene: TRBD2; CDR3aa: CAVWGTSGTGRQEQYF; CDR3nt: TGTGCCGTTTGGGGGACTAGCGGGACCGGGCGTCAAGAGCAGTACTTC
j_gene: TRBJ2-7; abundance: .; v_gene: TRBV9; d_gene: .; CDR3aa: CASSVDSPYEQYF; CDR3nt: TGTGCCAGCAGCGTTGACAGCCCCTACGAGCAGTACTTC
j_gene: TRBJ2-3; abundance: .; v_gene: TRBV9; d_gene: TRBD2; CDR3aa: CASSVLAGGTDTQYF; CDR3nt: TGTGCCAGCAGCGTCCTAGCGGGGGGCACAGATACGCAGTATTTT
j_gene: TRBJ1-1; abundance: .; v_gene: TRBV10-3; d_gene: .; CDR3aa: CAISEGGRDTEAFF; CDR3nt: TGTGCCATCAGTGAAGGGGGGAGGGACACTGAAGCTTTCTTT
j_gene: TRBJ2-7; abundance: .; v_gene: TRBV7-2; d_gene: .; CDR3aa: CASSFLLTYEQYF; CDR3nt: TGTGCCAGCAGCTTCCTGCTAACCTACGAGCAGTACTTC
j_gene: TRBJ1-1; abundance: .; v_gene: TRBV5-1; d_gene: .; CDR3aa: CASSLQGVNTEAFF; CDR3nt: TGCGCCAGCAGCTTACAGGGTGTTAACACTGAAGCTTTCTTT
j_gene: TRBJ1-1; abundance: .; v_gene: TRBV5-6; d_gene: .; CDR3aa: CASSFGFMNTEAFF; CDR3nt: TGTGCCAGCAGCTTTGGATTTATGAACACTGAAGCTTTCTTT
j_gene: TRBJ2-1; abundance: .; v_gene: TRBV7-7; d_gene: TRBD2; CDR3aa: CASSLVAGEVDEQFF; CDR3nt: TGTGCTAGCAGCTTGGTAGCGGGAGAGGTAGATGAGCAGTTCTTC
j_gene: TRBJ1-4; abundance: .; v_gene: TRBV30; d_gene: .; CDR3aa: CAWNLARREKLFF; CDR3nt: TGTGCCTGGAATTTGGCACGGCGGGAAAAACTGTTTTTT
j_gene: TRBJ2-7; abundance: .; v_gene: TRBV7-9; d_gene: .; CDR3aa: CASSFNGDPREQYF; CDR3nt: TGTGCCAGCAGCTTCAACGGGGACCCTCGGGAGCAGTACTTC
j_gene: TRBJ1-1; abundance: .; v_gene: TRBV13; d_gene: TRBD1; CDR3aa: CASRETGTGGSMNTEAFF; CDR3nt: TGTGCCAGCAGGGAAACCGGGACAGGGGGAAGCATGAACACTGAAGCTTTCTTT
j_gene: TRBJ2-7; abundance: .; v_gene: TRBV6-1; d_gene: TRBD2; CDR3aa: CASSEARGWAAGDYEQYF; CDR3nt: TGTGCCAGCAGTGAAGCGCGAGGTTGGGCAGCGGGGGACTACGAGCAGTACTTC
j_gene: TRBJ2-3; abundance: .; v_gene: TRBV18; d_gene: TRBD2; CDR3aa: CASSPPMGLAGAVDTQYF; CDR3nt: TGTGCCAGCTCACCACCGATGGGACTAGCGGGAGCGGTAGATACGCAGTATTTT
j_gene: TRBJ2-2; abundance: .; v_gene: TRBV7-3; d_gene: TRBD2; CDR3aa: CASSSSGGANTGELFF; CDR3nt: TGTGCCAGCAGCTCCAGCGGGGGCGCGAACACCGGGGAGCTGTTTTTT
j_gene: TRBJ2-2; abundance: .; v_gene: TRBV2; d_gene: .; CDR3aa: CASSGFRLPMIYTGELFF; CDR3nt: TGTGCCAGCAGTGGGTTCCGTCTACCTATGATTTACACCGGGGAGCTGTTTTTT
j_gene: TRBJ2-2; abundance: .; v_gene: TRBV5-6; d_gene: .; CDR3aa: CASSWTNTGELFF; CDR3nt: TGTGCCAGCAGCTGGACGAACACCGGGGAGCTGTTTTTT
j_gene: TRBJ1-5; abundance: .; v_gene: TRBV7-9; d_gene: .; CDR3aa: CASSLVGSDQPQHF; CDR3nt: TGTGCCAGCAGCTTAGTAGGGTCTGATCAGCCCCAGCATTTT
j_gene: TRBJ2-3; abundance: .; v_gene: TRBV28; d_gene: TRBD2; CDR3aa: CASSKTSGNTDTQYF; CDR3nt: TGTGCCAGCAGTAAGACTAGCGGTAACACAGATACGCAGTATTTT
j_gene: TRBJ2-4; abundance: .; v_gene: TRBV4-2; d_gene: .; CDR3aa: CASSQDPWGEAKNIQYF; CDR3nt: TGTGCCAGCAGCCAAGATCCGTGGGGAGAGGCCAAAAACATTCAGTACTTC
j_gene: TRBJ2-5; abundance: .; v_gene: TRBV27; d_gene: TRBD1; CDR3aa: CASSPGTARQETQYF; CDR3nt: TGTGCCAGCAGCCCTGGGACAGCTCGCCAAGAGACCCAGTACTTC
j_gene: TRBJ1-1; abundance: .; v_gene: TRBV27; d_gene: .; CDR3aa: CASSPGRWGSPTEAFF; CDR3nt: TGTGCCAGCAGTCCGGGACGATGGGGCAGTCCCACTGAAGCTTTCTTT
j_gene: TRBJ1-5; abundance: few; v_gene: TRBV27; d_gene: .; CDR3aa: CASSLAGNQPQHF; CDR3nt: TGTGCCAGCAGTCTGGCCGGCAATCAGCCCCAGCATTTT
j_gene: TRBJ2-7; abundance: .; v_gene: TRBV27; d_gene: .; CDR3aa: CASSLIGSGTYEQYF; CDR3nt: TGTGCCAGCAGTTTAATCGGTTCGGGCACCTACGAGCAGTACTTC
j_gene: TRBJ2-7; abundance: .; v_gene: TRBV9; d_gene: TRBD1; CDR3aa: CASSFADRGYEQYF; CDR3nt: TGTGCCAGCAGCTTCGCTGACAGGGGCTACGAGCAGTACTTC
j_gene: TRBJ2-1; abundance: .; v_gene: TRBV11-3; d_gene: TRBD2; CDR3aa: CASSLDGLLAGGPGEQFF; CDR3nt: TGTGCCAGCAGCTTAGACGGTCTGCTAGCGGGGGGGCCTGGTGAGCAGTTCTTC
j_gene: TRBJ2-5; abundance: .; v_gene: TRBV6-5; d_gene: .; CDR3aa: CASSRPDSLETQYF; CDR3nt: TGTGCCAGCAGCCGGCCTGACAGTCTAGAGACCCAGTACTTC
j_gene: TRBJ2-7; abundance: .; v_gene: TRBV27; d_gene: TRBD2; CDR3aa: CASRVEGLAGRYEQYF; CDR3nt: TGTGCCAGCAGGGTTGAGGGACTAGCGGGGAGGTACGAGCAGTACTTC
j_gene: TRBJ2-7; abundance: .; v_gene: TRBV9; d_gene: .; CDR3aa: CASSVGGRTYEQYF; CDR3nt: TGTGCCAGCAGCGTAGGAGGCCGGACCTACGAGCAGTACTTC
j_gene: TRBJ1-1; abundance: .; v_gene: TRBV30; d_gene: .; CDR3aa: CAWEPGGESTEAFF; CDR3nt: TGTGCCTGGGAGCCTGGAGGGGAGAGCACTGAAGCTTTCTTT